These 14 T cell receptor beta chains were all obtained from the same sample, sequenced in a study of blood T cell repertoires in COVID-19. Clones were read by immunoSEQ multiplex PCR, and TCRdb kept only the in-frame ones, dropping some. The sample yields some 44,000 clones, roughly 90% seen once. The sample consisted of peripheral blood. The receptors stem from a man aged 60 to 69 with active COVID-19.

The gene calls are TRBV6-1 and TRBJ1-1, with D perhaps TRBD1 (5 bases). The V gene lost 3 bases and the J gene lost 0 bases, with 20 bases spanning the gap. This CDR3 has 18 residues. Per germline, CDR1 MNHNS and CDR2 SASEGT. CDR3 amino acids: CASSDSNYDRTMNTEAFF. The CDR3 DNA is TGTGCCAGCAGTGATTCAAACTACGACAGAACCATGAACACTGAAGCTTTCTTT.

The V call is TRBV5-6, the J call TRBJ1-6; unclear D gene. CDR1 and CDR2 from the germline V gene are SGHDT and YYEEEE. The CDR3 is made up of 15 amino acids. Deletions cut 5 bases from V and 8 bases from J, with 17 bases between. The CDR3, as DNA: TGTGCCAGCAGTCCAGGATTTGGGTTGGATTCACCCCTCCACTTT. It yields the protein CASSPGFGLDSPLHF.

The CDR3: CASSPLIMLGAHYGYTF. As DNA, the CDR3 is TGCGCCAGCAGCCCGCTAATTATGCTTGGGGCACACTATGGCTACACCTTC. This chain uses TRBV4-1 with TRBJ1-2; maybe TRBD1 (5 bases). Germline V lookup: CDR1 MGHRA, CDR2 YSYEKL. This CDR3 comprises 17 residues. Deletions cut 4 bases from V and 3 bases from J, with 21 bases between.

The chain has TRBV18 and TRBJ1-3; unclear D gene. Germline lookup yields CDR1 KGHSH and CDR2 LQKENI. V was cut by 4 bases and J by 0 bases, with 7 bases left in between. The CDR3 is 14 residues long. The CDR3 region has the DNA TGTGCCAGCTCACTCGGGGACTCTGGAAACACCATATATTTT. The encoded protein is CASSLGDSGNTIYF.

The chain carries TRBV9 and TRBJ1-6, with D uncertain. Germline CDR1 SGDLS, CDR2 YYNGEE. This CDR3 spans 15 amino acids. The V gene lost 4 bases and the J gene lost 7 bases, with 15 bases spanning the gap. DNA for the CDR3: TGTGCCAGCAGCTCCTCGGGAGTTGAGAATTCACCCCTCCACTTT. Residues: CASSSSGVENSPLHF.

The gene calls are TRBV6-5 and TRBJ2-7; 7 bases are a match to TRBD2. Germline-derived CDR1 and CDR2 are MNHEY and SVGAGI. The V and J ends lost 8 bases and 2 bases, in that order; junction bases with no gene match: 6. This CDR3 spans 13 amino acids. CDR3 protein: CASGPAGTYEQYF. CDR3 nucleotide sequence: TGTGCCAGCGGGCCAGCGGGGACCTACGAGCAGTACTTC.

The chain joins TRBV7-9 to TRBJ1-5; 7 positions match TRBD1. CDR3 length: 18 amino acids. Unmatched junction bases numbered 9, after V lost 1 base and J lost 0 bases. Looked up from germline, CDR1 is SEHNR and CDR2 is FQNEAQ (reference sequence). The CDR3 DNA reads as TGTGCCAGCAGCTTAGGGCGGGACAGATCAAATAGCAATCAGCCCCAGCATTTT. It translates to CASSLGRDRSNSNQPQHF.

The chain recombines TRBV18 with TRBJ2-1; 12 bases are a match to TRBD2. After removal of 1 base from V and 7 bases from J, the junction contained 8 bases not matched to a gene. Germline V CDR1 and CDR2: KGHSH, LQKENI. This CDR3 spans 17 amino acids. CDR3 residues: CASSPRASGGAGNEQFF. The CDR3 bases are TGTGCCAGCTCACCACGGGCTAGCGGGGGGGCCGGGAATGAGCAGTTCTTC.

This clone was seen once. The rearrangement links TRBV6-6 to TRBJ1-5; 9 bases are shared with TRBD1. There are 15 residues in the CDR3. From germline, CDR1 is MNHNY and CDR2 SVGAGI (reference sequence). Losses at the gene ends were 4 bases for V and 5 bases for J; bases not matched to a gene: 6. In DNA, the CDR3 is TGTGCCAGCAGTTCGGGACAGGGTTGGGATCAGCCCCAGCATTTT. Translated, it gives CASSSGQGWDQPQHF.

The chain links TRBV25-1 to TRBJ1-4, with D possibly matching TRBD1 (5 bases). The CDR3 is 14 amino acids. V shed 1 base and J shed 8 bases, with 11 bases lying between them. Germline V gene lookup returns CDR1 MGHDK and CDR2 SYGVNS. CDR3 bases: TGTGCCAGCAGTGAATGGGGCAGGGAAGAAAAACTGTTTTTT. Amino acids: CASSEWGREEKLFF. Using reference TRBV25-1 and TRBJ1-4 for the parts outside the CDR3, the full variable domain is EADIYQTPRYLVIGTGKKITLECSQTMGHDKMYWYQQDPGMELHLIHYSYGVNSTEKGDLSSESTVSRIRTEHFPLTLESARPSHTSQYLCASSEWGREEKLFFGSGTQLSVL.

The chain combines TRBV9 with TRBJ1-4, with 7 bases lining up with TRBD1. Germline V CDR1 and CDR2: SGDLS, YYNGEE. V trimming: 4 bases; J trimming: 3 bases; junction bases outside the gene matches: 12. There are 17 residues in the CDR3. The CDR3 DNA reads as TGTGCCAGCAGCACATCCGGGACAGTGCGAGCTAATGAAAAACTGTTTTTT. This sequence encodes CASSTSGTVRANEKLFF.

This chain joins TRBV28 and TRBJ1-3; D might be TRBD1 (5 bases). Trimming stripped 2 bases from V and 0 bases from J, with 8 bases between. Germline V gene lookup returns CDR1 MDHEN and CDR2 SYDVKM. The CDR3 is 15 residues long. The CDR3 DNA reads TGTGCCAGCAGTTTAGACAGCCACTCTGGAAACACCATATATTTT. Amino acids: CASSLDSHSGNTIYF.

The chain couples TRBV28 to TRBJ1-1; tentatively, D is TRBD1 (6 bases). Germline-derived CDR1 and CDR2 are MDHEN and SYDVKM. V was trimmed by 3 bases and J by 6 bases, leaving 17 bases between them. The CDR3 is 15 residues long. The chain's CDR3 is CASSFLPGQSAEAFF. CDR3 sequence (DNA): TGTGCCAGCAGTTTCCTCCCGGGACAAAGCGCTGAAGCTTTCTTT.

This chain connects TRBV24-1 to TRBJ1-4, with TRBD1 matching 11 bases. V dropped 3 bases and J dropped 4; count of bases not matched to a gene: 6. The CDR3 spans 17 residues. Germline assignment: CDR1 KGHDR and CDR2 SFDVKD. The CDR3 here is CATSDGTGGALNEKLFF. The CDR3 DNA reads TGTGCCACCAGTGATGGGACAGGGGGGGCTCTTAATGAAAAACTGTTTTTT.